This record covers a single T cell receptor beta chain. From germline, CDR1 is MNHEY and CDR2 SMNVEV (reference sequence). With 6 bases clipped from V and 8 bases from J, the junction kept 5 bases outside the gene matches. This CDR3 is 12 amino acids long. Researchers ran the PCR with 60 Vbeta and 13 Jbeta primers. Assay: immunoSEQ multiplex PCR; the TCRdb copy retains only in-frame clones and omits some. The sample includes about 85,000 clones, roughly 73% seen only once; the top ten take about 1.9%. This sample is part of a study of cytomegalovirus exposure and HLA in healthy donors. Sequenced material: PBMCs. The chain couples TRBV27 to TRBJ1-2; 8 positions match TRBD1. This receptor was identified in a boy younger than 18 in good health and CMV-seronegative. This CDR3 reads CASRQTGEGYTF. DNA for the CDR3: TGTGCCAGCAGGCAGACAGGGGAGGGCTACACCTTC.